This T cell receptor beta chain emerged from a study of T cells in Graves' hyperthyroidism and ophthalmopathy (dated by TCRdb to between 2019 and 2020). Regarding the study in general: Peripheral blood samples were taken at initial diagnosis, before any treatment was given. Prospective prediction of ophthalmopathy was tested in an independent validation cohort consisting of under 20 hyperthyroidism patients and approximately 16 patients who later progressed to ophthalmopathy. The study also compared thyroid tissue and blood T-cell repertoires from a handful of Graves' hyperthyroidism patients. Following sampling, methimazole starting at 30 mg daily was given to hyperthyroidism patients, and high-dose intravenous methylprednisolone was given to ophthalmopathy patients. To identify TCR V-J signatures that set the groups apart, the researchers used a discovery cohort of roughly 100 patients, made up of about 44 with Graves' ophthalmopathy and 57 with stable Graves' hyperthyroidism. The approximately 100 discovery patients were divided at random into training and test sets in a 7:3 ratio. The paper describes TCR Vbeta CDR3 sequencing of around 130 peripheral blood samples, made up of roughly 40 ophthalmopathy patients, 70 to 75 hyperthyroidism patients and 17 progressor patients.

This clonotype was picked up many times. The specificity of this receptor is unknown. No clone much larger than this one lies a single base away; base qualities are absent. TCR beta CDR3 regions were amplified from RNA transcripts. The TCR CDR3 was subjected to a first round of RT-PCR using the HTBI primer set and the Qiagen OneStep RT-PCR kit. The libraries were constructed in a second round of multiplex PCR and then size-selected and purified. The libraries were sequenced on an Illumina HiSeq2000 using paired-end 100 bp reads. The published analysis was carried out like this. SOAPnuke was used to process the raw data, with reads discarded if the reads contained adapters or uncalled bases, had a mean Phred below 15, or lacked an exact constant-primer or identifier match. COPE v1.2.5 was used to merge the high-quality paired reads, and each unique nucleotide sequence was defined as a clonotype. MiTCR v1.1 was used to align the clonotypes against IMGT TRBV, TRBD and TRBJ reference segments. Analysis was restricted to V-J combinations with a frequency above 0.0001, which covered over 98% of repertoires. The TCS score was defined as the ratio of F50 (clonal expansion) to E x V (chaos), calculated using BLOSUM62-based TCRdist between CDR3 peptides within each V-J. Welch's t-statistics and random forest reduced roughly 500 V-J features to about 13, which were used in a naive Bayes classifier (R e1071). TCRdb passed the public sequencing reads through fastp at Q25 and MiXCR, retaining productive beta sequences. CDR3 protein duplicates are merged, each entry listing the most common genes and DNA. TCRdb's processing, not the authors', yielded these V and J calls. This sample has some 250,000 distinct CDR3 sequences in its table, and about 14% of those were observed once. Together, the top ten hold 10% to 15% of the sample.

V was cut back by 0 bases and J by 4 bases, leaving a gap of 12 bases between them. CDR1 is given as MNHNY and CDR2 as SVGAGI, both from the germline V gene (reference sequence). The CDR3 contains 15 residues, cysteine and phenylalanine counted. Only the CDR3 DNA stays, 45 bases, in frame from base 1. Hyperthyroidism patients were newly diagnosed, had a disease duration of under 2 months, and were aged 18 to 65 years. Exclusion was applied to patients with uncontrolled infections, other autoimmune diseases, pregnancy or lactation. Clinical symptoms, serum thyroxine and TRAb, thyroid ultrasound, and orbital computed tomography formed the basis for the diagnoses. For progressor patients, blood was drawn at the first diagnosis of hyperthyroidism, before any ophthalmopathy symptoms had appeared. PBMCs were isolated from about 9 ml of fresh peripheral blood by Ficoll-Paque density gradient centrifugation. Progressor patients were defined as those initially diagnosed with Graves' hyperthyroidism in whom ophthalmopathy developed during follow-up. Total RNA was extracted using Trizol reagent, and RNA quality was assessed on an Agilent 2100 Bioanalyzer.

The investigation overall reported the following: In validation, progression to ophthalmopathy was predicted by the model with about 70% sensitivity and just over 72% specificity, a median of roughly 6 months before onset. In cross-validation, a model built on a 13 V-J signature told ophthalmopathy apart from stable hyperthyroidism with under 90% sensitivity and around 83% specificity, and in testing the same model reached 80%/75%. Sample size was not statistically predetermined, and blinding of investigators to group allocation was not performed. Most expanded thyroid clonotypes (frequency above 0.001) were also found in blood, which suggests that blood repertoires may mirror thyroid immune responses.

The sequence was collected from a woman in her forties with Graves' hyperthyroidism that later progressed to Graves' ophthalmopathy. Sequenced material: blood. Recombination connected TRBV6-6 to TRBJ1-1; the D segment cannot be called with confidence. The nucleotide sequence reads as follows: TGTGCCAGCAGTTACTCGCGGGAAGTATTCACTGAAGCTTTCTTT. This encodes CASSYSREVFTEAFF.